A selection of T cell receptor beta chains follows, all from one sample in a study of cytomegalovirus exposure and HLA in healthy donors. The table came from immunoSEQ multiplex PCR; TCRdb's copy has only in-frame clones and leaves some out. The sample records under 200,000 clones, roughly nine tenths being singletons. The sequencing input was PBMCs. These receptors all stem from a woman aged 30 to 39 in good health and CMV-seronegative. Each CDR3 is given with its conserved first and last residue.

j_call v_call cdr3_length cdr3_aa
TRBJ2-5 TRBV27 15 CASSLRAGGWETQYF
TRBJ2-7 TRBV19 15 CASSIRLAGLNEQYF
TRBJ2-7 TRBV6-1 14 CASSEAQAPYEQYF
TRBJ1-2 TRBV20-1 11 CSARQDRVITF
TRBJ2-4 TRBV28 16 CASTAAIDYPDNIQYF
TRBJ2-1 TRBV11-2 12 CASSAGGNEQFF
TRBJ2-5 TRBV6-5 16 CASSYSTTGGRETQYF
TRBJ2-7 TRBV25-1 16 CASSESLGTSDYEQYF
TRBJ2-7 TRBV5-1 14 CASSWGQQSGEQYF
TRBJ1-1 TRBV5-1 15 CASSLARGMNTEAFF
TRBJ1-1 TRBV7-2 14 CASNQRQLNTEAFF
TRBJ2-1 TRBV7-8 15 CASSLTSGANNEQFF
TRBJ2-7 TRBV7-2 14 CASSLGGQSYEQYF
TRBJ2-2 TRBV2 14 CASSSRLNTGELFF
TRBJ1-1 TRBV5-6 14 CASSGGRLNTEAFF
TRBJ1-4 TRBV9 15 CASSVGEGAGEKLFF
TRBJ1-3 TRBV9 14 CASSVQGSGNTIYF